These 30 T cell receptor beta chains were all obtained from the same sample, sequenced in a study of early T cells in non-severe SARS-CoV-2 infection. In TCRdb, the 5' RACE reads were re-called with MiXCR into one record per CDR3 protein. Of fewer than 85,000 distinct CDR3 sequences listed, about 12% are singletons. Material: whole blood. Every receptor here comes from an adult who was a healthcare worker with PCR-confirmed SARS-CoV-2 infection or an uninfected control (not recorded which).

This clonotype was seen at least ten times. The genes are TRBV27 and TRBJ2-2; D possibly corresponds to TRBD1 (5 bases). With 0 bases removed from V and 7 bases from J, the gap between germline ends came to 12 bases. There are 15 residues in the CDR3. Germline CDR1 is MNHEY and CDR2 is SMNVEV (reference sequence). The CDR3 nucleotides are TGTGCCAGCAGTTTATCCGGACCAGGGATCGGGGAGCTGTTTTTT. Protein product: CASSLSGPGIGELFF.

The V call is TRBV12-3 or TRBV12-4, the J call TRBJ1-1; D gene ambiguous. V was shortened by 3 bases and J by 0 bases, with 8 bases between the two germline ends. The CDR3 spans 14 residues. The CDR3 sequence: CASSFTNMNTEAFF. CDR3 DNA: TGTGCCAGCAGTTTCACCAACATGAACACTGAAGCTTTCTTT.

This clonotype was seen a few times. This CDR3 is CASSFKQVGETQYF. The CDR3 DNA reads as TGTGCCAGCAGCTTTAAACAGGTCGGGGAGACCCAGTACTTC. The chain couples TRBV7-9 to TRBJ2-5, with a weak D call TRBD1 (5 bases). The germline V gene encodes CDR1 SEHNR and CDR2 FQNEAQ (reference sequence). This CDR3 is 14 amino acids long. V was clipped by 3 bases and J by 5 bases, with 13 bases between them.

This clonotype showed up just a few times. The chain recombines TRBV6-6 with TRBJ1-3; 7 bases match TRBD1. The CDR3 runs to 14 residues. J gave up 2 bases and V 7 bases, and 5 bases lay outside the gene matches. The germline V gene has CDR1 MNHNY and CDR2 SVGAGI (reference sequence). The CDR3 protein is CASTETGPGNTIYF. Written as DNA, the CDR3 is TGTGCCAGCACCGAGACAGGGCCTGGAAACACCATATATTTT.

This clonotype was counted at least ten times. V and J are TRBV6-1 and TRBJ1-5, with TRBD1 as a possible D gene (5 bases). There are 18 residues in the CDR3. From germline, CDR1 is MNHNS and CDR2 SASEGT. The V end lost 2 bases, the J end lost 0 bases, and 17 bases lay between the germline ends. CDR3: CASSERAGMKDSNQPQHF. The CDR3 DNA follows: TGTGCCAGCAGTGAACGGGCAGGGATGAAAGATAGCAATCAGCCCCAGCATTTT.

V is TRBV3-1 and J is TRBJ1-5; no firm D call. Germline V gene lookup returns CDR1 LGHDT and CDR2 YNNKEL (reference sequence). This CDR3 spans 16 amino acids. With 3 bases removed from V and 0 bases from J, the gap between germline ends came to 12 bases. Written as DNA, the CDR3 is TGTGCCAGCAGCCACGGGGTCTTATTTAGCAATCAGCCCCAGCATTTT. This encodes CASSHGVLFSNQPQHF.

This clonotype appeared many times. The V call is TRBV29-1, the J call TRBJ2-7; D uncertain. Deletions cut 0 bases from V and 3 bases from J, with 3 bases between. The CDR3 runs to 11 residues. Germline V CDR1 and CDR2: SQVTM, ANQGSEA. The CDR3 protein is CSVEDNYEQYF. In nucleotides, the CDR3 is TGCAGCGTTGAAGACAACTACGAGCAGTACTTC.

This chain connects TRBV4-1 to TRBJ1-2; 8 nucleotides line up with TRBD1. V was pared by 4 bases and J by 4 bases, with 5 bases of the junction left unmatched. There are 14 residues in the CDR3. Germline CDR1 is MGHRA and CDR2 is YSYEKL. The CDR3 loop is CASSLGRGLYGYTF. The DNA of the CDR3 is TGCGCCAGCAGCCTTGGCAGGGGGCTCTATGGCTACACCTTC.

The sample holds many counts of this clonotype. The CDR3 loop is CASSHNGREGRNTEAFF. CDR3 nucleotide sequence: TGTGCCAGCAGTCACAACGGGAGGGAGGGAAGGAACACTGAAGCTTTCTTT. The chain uses TRBV6-1 and TRBJ1-1; no clear D gene. Trimming cost V 5 bases and J 1 base, with 20 bases left between them. Germline V CDR1 and CDR2: MNHNS, SASEGT. The CDR3 totals 17 residues.

This clonotype occurred many times. DNA of the CDR3: TGCAGTGCTAGACGGGTGGCTAGCGGGGCCTACGAGCAGTACTTC. Translating gives CSARRVASGAYEQYF. This chain connects TRBV20-1 to TRBJ2-7, with 9 bases fitting TRBD2. Germline lookup yields CDR1 DFQATT and CDR2 SNEGSKA (reference sequence). Germline trimming cut 2 bases from V and 2 bases from J; bases unmatched to any gene: 7. This CDR3 has 15 residues.

Many counts were recorded for this clonotype. The CDR3 DNA reads TGTGCCAGCAGCTTAGAAGGTATGACTGAAGCTTTCTTT. It encodes CASSLEGMTEAFF. The V call is TRBV5-4, the J call TRBJ1-1, with D hard to call. Trimming cost V 2 bases and J 5 bases, with 10 bases left between them. The length of the CDR3 is 13 residues. Germline CDR1 SGHNT, CDR2 YYREEE (reference sequence). Full variable domain (outside the CDR3, taken from reference TRBV5-4 and TRBJ1-1): ETGVTQSPTHLIKTRGQQVTLRCSSQSGHNTVSWYQQALGQGPQFIFQYYREEENGRGNFPPRFSGLQFPNYSSELNVNALELDDSALYLCASSLEGMTEAFFGQGTRLTVV.

The chain employs TRBV27 and TRBJ2-1, with D possibly TRBD1 on 6 matching bases. This CDR3 is 11 amino acids long. V was cut by 5 bases and J by 8 bases, with 7 bases left in between. Germline V gene sequence: CDR1 MNHEY, CDR2 SMNVEV (reference sequence). DNA of the CDR3: TGTGCCAGCAGTGCAGGGGATGAGCAGTTCTTC. Residues: CASSAGDEQFF.

V is TRBV11-2 and J is TRBJ2-5; 9 positions match TRBD2. Trimming at V came to 5 bases and at J to 2 bases, leaving 3 bases not matched to a gene. CDR1 is SGHAT and CDR2 is FQNNGV in the germline V gene. The CDR3 runs to 14 residues. CDR3 protein: CASSPSGIQETQYF. CDR3 nucleotides: TGTGCCAGCAGCCCTAGCGGGATTCAAGAGACCCAGTACTTC. The whole variable domain, remainder taken from reference TRBV11-2 and TRBJ2-5, is EAGVAQSPRYKIIEKRQSVAFWCNPISGHATLYWYQQILGQGPKLLIQFQNNGVVDDSQLPKDRFSAERLKGVDSTLKIQPAKLEDSAVYLCASSPSGIQETQYFGPGTRLLVL.

The chain carries TRBV7-9 and TRBJ2-1, with TRBD2 identical over 14 bases. Germline V gene sequence: CDR1 SEHNR, CDR2 FQNEAQ (reference sequence). The V gene end was trimmed by 5 bases and the J gene end by 7 bases; junction bases not matched to a gene: 7. The CDR3 runs to 16 residues. The CDR3 bases are TGTGCCAGCAGCCCTCCGACTAGCGGGAGGGGAAATGAGCAGTTCTTC. Its protein product is CASSPPTSGRGNEQFF.

V and J are TRBV12-5 and TRBJ2-5, with unresolved D. The CDR3 totals 12 residues. CDR1 is LGHNT and CDR2 is FRNRAP in the germline V gene. The ends were cut back, 7 bases at V and 2 bases at J, with 8 bases in the middle. The CDR3 DNA reads as TGTGCTAGTGCCTTCCTTCAAGAGACCCAGTACTTC. Residues: CASAFLQETQYF. The complete variable domain, with remaining parts taken from reference TRBV12-5 and TRBJ2-5, reads DARVTQTPRHKVTEMGQEVTMRCQPILGHNTVFWYRQTMMQGLELLAYFRNRAPLDDSGMPKDRFSAEMPDATLATLKIQPSEPRDSAVYFCASAFLQETQYFGPGTRLLVL.

This clonotype occurred many times. CDR3 in amino acids: CASSLAGRSDTQYF. The DNA for the CDR3 is TGTGCCAGCAGCTTAGCTGGCCGGTCAGATACGCAGTATTTT. The V call is TRBV7-9, the J call TRBJ2-3, with D uncertain. The CDR3 covers 14 residues. Germline V CDR1 and CDR2: SEHNR, FQNEAQ (reference sequence). Trimming took 0 bases from V and 4 from J, leaving 8 bases between them.

There are many counts of this clonotype. The chain recombines TRBV29-1 with TRBJ2-1, with no clear D. The CDR3 covers 12 residues. V was cut by 4 bases and J by 6 bases, with 10 bases left in between. Germline assignment: CDR1 SQVTM and CDR2 ANQGSEA. CDR3 sequence (DNA): TGCAGCGTTGGGGAACTCCTCAATGAGCAGTTCTTC. Its protein product is CSVGELLNEQFF.

This clonotype has a count of ten or more. At one end the junction does not follow the germline gene, possibly because of a read error. The rearrangement links TRBV7-9 to TRBJ1-1; D may be TRBD1 (6 bases). CDR1 and CDR2 from the germline V gene are SEHNR and FQNEAQ (reference sequence). The CDR3 is 15 residues long. The CDR3 DNA is TGTGCCAGCAGCACCGGACAACGAGGGGACACTGAAGCCTTCTTT. Residues: CASSTGQRGDTEAFF.

This sequence joins TRBV4-1 and TRBJ1-1; D not resolved. V dropped 1 base and J dropped 1 base, with 10 bases sitting between them. CDR3 length equals 15 residues. Germline-derived CDR1 and CDR2 are MGHRA and YSYEKL. The CDR3 sequence: CASSQVSGRNTEAFF. Written as DNA, the CDR3 is TGCGCCAGCAGCCAAGTCAGCGGAAGGAACACTGAAGCTTTCTTT.

The chain is built from TRBV29-1 and TRBJ2-7; 8 nucleotides agree with TRBD2. CDR1 is SQVTM and CDR2 is ANQGSEA in the germline V gene. The CDR3 has 14 residues. Germline trimming cut 5 bases from V and 7 bases from J; bases unmatched to any gene: 13. CDR3 nucleotides: TGCAGCGTTCGTAACTCCGGGACTAGTGGGGAGCAGTACTTC. This gives the protein CSVRNSGTSGEQYF.

There are a few counts of this clonotype. The chain links TRBV25-1 to TRBJ2-2; 7 positions match TRBD1. The CDR3 is made up of 15 amino acids. J lost 5 bases, V lost 6 bases, and 9 bases had no gene match. CDR1 is MGHDK and CDR2 is SYGVNS in the germline V gene. The CDR3 DNA sequence: TGTGCCAGCAGCCGGGACAGTTTGAGGACCGGGGAGCTGTTTTTT. This translates into CASSRDSLRTGELFF. The variable domain in full, completed from reference TRBV25-1 and TRBJ2-2, reads EADIYQTPRYLVIGTGKKITLECSQTMGHDKMYWYQQDPGMELHLIHYSYGVNSTEKGDLSSESTVSRIRTEHFPLTLESARPSHTSQYLCASSRDSLRTGELFFGEGSRLTVL.

With respect to this clonotype: It may be a read error: a sequence one base away is much more abundant. This CDR3 is missing its conserved last phenylalanine or tryptophan, likely due to a read error. The V call is TRBV20-1, the J call TRBJ2-7; perhaps TRBD2 as D (5 bases). The ends were cut back, 0 bases at V and 6 bases at J, with 9 bases in the middle. The CDR3 runs 12 residues. Germline V gene sequence: CDR1 DFQATT, CDR2 SNEGSKA (reference sequence). CDR3: CSARDLGSEQYS. CDR3 DNA sequence: TGCAGTGCTAGAGATCTGGGGAGCGAGCAGTACTCC.

This clonotype has more than one count but fewer than ten. This chain joins TRBV7-2 and TRBJ1-1, with D unresolved. This CDR3 has 16 amino acids. Trimming pared 3 bases from V and 11 bases from J, leaving 25 bases between. Germline V gives CDR1 SGHTA, CDR2 FQGNSA. The CDR3 DNA follows: TGTGCCAGCAGCTTCGTCTCACTAGGACCGGAAATGAGGGCTTTCTTT. Protein product: CASSFVSLGPEMRAFF.

This clonotype was seen a handful of times. CDR3 amino acids: CATSRELIYGYTF. DNA for the CDR3: TGTGCCACCAGCAGAGAACTGATCTATGGCTACACCTTC. The rearrangement links TRBV15 to TRBJ1-2; D unresolved. This CDR3 is built from 13 residues. Trimming took 0 bases from V and 4 from J, leaving 6 bases between them. Germline values: CDR1 LNHNV, CDR2 YYDKDF (reference sequence).

This chain links TRBV9 with TRBJ2-2; 9 positions agree with TRBD2. The CDR3 is 17 residues long. Germline V lookup: CDR1 SGDLS, CDR2 YYNGEE. Losses at the gene ends were 2 bases for V and 8 bases for J; bases not matched to a gene: 13. The CDR3, as DNA: TGTGCCAGCAGCGTTAGCGGGAGCCCCCTCGCGAGGGGGGAGCTGTTTTTT. It yields the protein CASSVSGSPLARGELFF.

This clonotype has a count of ten or more. The chain uses TRBV11-2 and TRBJ2-1, with 7 positions matching TRBD2. Per germline, CDR1 SGHAT and CDR2 FQNNGV. The CDR3 loop spans 15 amino acids. V shed 3 bases and J 2 bases; nucleotides not matched to a gene: 4. As DNA, the CDR3 is TGTGCCAGCAGCTTCGGACTAGTCACCTACAATGAGCAGTTCTTC. It yields the protein CASSFGLVTYNEQFF.

The chain combines TRBV10-3 with TRBJ2-1; TRBD2 matches at 8 bases. Germline V gives CDR1 ENHRY, CDR2 SYGVKD. This CDR3 is 19 amino acids long. Trimming removed 2 bases from V and 5 bases from J; junction bases left unmatched: 17. The CDR3 is CAISEPLGGGAGANNEQFF. The CDR3 nucleotides read TGTGCCATCAGTGAGCCCCTGGGGGGGGGAGCGGGAGCTAACAATGAGCAGTTCTTC.

This clonotype was found many times. This rearrangement joins TRBV6-1 to TRBJ1-5, with D perhaps TRBD1 (6 bases). The V end lost 6 bases, the J end lost 3 bases, and 15 bases lay between the germline ends. CDR1 MNHNS and CDR2 SASEGT come from the germline V gene. This CDR3 spans 15 amino acids. CDR3 in DNA: TGTGCCAGCAGGGGGACACTCAACTCCAATCAGCCCCAGCATTTT. As protein: CASRGTLNSNQPQHF.

This chain uses TRBV20-1 with TRBJ2-5, with 8 bases matching TRBD1. Trimming removed 4 bases from V and 1 base from J; junction bases left unmatched: 8. From germline, CDR1 is DFQATT and CDR2 SNEGSKA (reference sequence). The CDR3 totals 15 residues. The CDR3, as DNA: TGCAGTGCTAAGGCCGGGACAGGCTTCCAAGAGACCCAGTACTTC. It yields the protein CSAKAGTGFQETQYF.

There are a few counts of this clonotype. The chain links TRBV5-1 to TRBJ1-2; 10 nucleotides match TRBD1. The germline V gene encodes CDR1 SGHRS and CDR2 YFSETQ. This CDR3 has 16 amino acids. Trimming removed 4 bases from V and 0 bases from J; junction bases left unmatched: 6. The CDR3 region is CASSVEGQGPNYGYTF. The CDR3 DNA reads TGCGCCAGCAGCGTCGAGGGACAGGGGCCTAACTATGGCTACACCTTC. Combining the CDR3 with reference TRBV5-1 and TRBJ1-2 gives the whole variable domain KAGVTQTPRYLIKTRGQQVTLSCSPISGHRSVSWYQQTPGQGLQFLFEYFSETQRNKGNFPGRFSGRQFSNSRSEMNVSTLELGDSALYLCASSVEGQGPNYGYTFGSGTRLTVV.